This T cell receptor beta chain is from a study of blood T cells in healthy people across ages. Through a sample-barcoded 5' primer and a J-beta primer mix, a second PCR was run for roughly 7 to 11 cycles. TCRdb re-analysed the 5' RACE reads in MiXCR, keeping a single row per CDR3 protein. Among roughly 790,000 distinct CDR3 sequences listed, roughly 44% were seen once. The germline V and J ends were trimmed by 6 bases and 1 base, with 16 bases remaining between them. The germline V gene has CDR1 DFQATT and CDR2 SNEGSKA (reference sequence). The CDR3 sequence is 14 residues long. Sequencing was performed on blood. V usage is TRBV20-1 and J usage is TRBJ2-7, with a possible D match to TRBD2 (5 bases). The receptor was derived from a woman aged 60-70 years in good health. The CDR3 loop reads CSATRRGLSYEQYF. CDR3 DNA sequence: TGCAGTGCGACCCGTCGGGGATTGTCCTACGAGCAGTACTTC.